The 19 T cell receptor beta chains below all came from one sample that was sequenced in a study of post-analysis software for immune sequencing data. Broader study findings: Patients used about 5 TRBV segments, including TRBV5-6, TRBV5-1 and TRBV20-1, more often than controls.

No cognate antigen is known for these TCRs. Sequencing libraries made from TCR beta cDNA carried unique molecular identifiers. TCRdb ran MiXCR on the PCR reads and lists one entry per CDR3 protein. The sample comprises hundreds of thousands of distinct CDR3 sequences, 55% to 60% of which are singletons, and approximately 10% rests with the top ten. The material sequenced was blood. The receptor source for this set is a girl aged 2 to 9 with multiple sclerosis.

The J gene is TRBJ2-1, the V gene TRBV4-3; maybe TRBD1 (6 bases). The CDR3 is 18 amino acids. CDR1 is LGHNA and CDR2 is YSLEER in the germline V gene. Trimming cost V 4 bases and J 0 bases, with 19 bases left between them. CDR3 amino acids: CASSPSQFDRSSYNEQFF. CDR3 coding DNA: TGCGCCAGCAGCCCCTCCCAATTTGACAGGTCCTCCTACAATGAGCAGTTCTTC.

This clonotype was counted between two and nine times. A much more abundant neighbour one base away suggests this may be a read error. In DNA, the CDR3 is TGTGCCTGCAGCTTGACGGAGACCCAGTACTTC. This gives the protein CACSLTETQYF. The chain employs TRBV5-5 and TRBJ2-5; no definite D call. Germline-derived CDR1 and CDR2 are SGHKS and YYEKEE (reference sequence). The CDR3 runs to 11 residues.

This clonotype has a handful of counts. The chain employs TRBV6-5 and TRBJ2-3, with 7 bases matching TRBD2. Trimming at V came to 7 bases and at J to 3 bases, leaving 10 bases not matched to a gene. The CDR3 totals 15 residues. Per the germline V gene, CDR1 is MNHEY and CDR2 is SVGAGI. For the CDR3, the DNA is TGTGCCAGCACCACTCAGGCACTAGCGACAGATACGCAGTATTTT. Translated: CASTTQALATDTQYF.

The chain employs TRBV20-1 and TRBJ2-1; 14 nucleotides agree with TRBD2. The ends lost 0 bases at V and 2 bases at J; junction bases unmatched: 9. There are 19 residues in the CDR3. The germline V gene encodes CDR1 DFQATT and CDR2 SNEGSKA (reference sequence). For the CDR3, the DNA is TGCAGTGCTAGAGATATGGGACTAGCGGGAGAACTTGCCTACAATGAGCAGTTCTTC. This codes for CSARDMGLAGELAYNEQFF.

The chain couples TRBV5-4 to TRBJ1-6, with TRBD1 identical over 9 bases. Trimming took 0 bases from V and 0 from J; bases not matched to a gene: 22. Germline values: CDR1 SGHNT, CDR2 YYREEE (reference sequence). The CDR3 runs to 24 residues. The CDR3 nucleotides read TGTGCCAGCAGCTTGGTCACAGGGGGCGGCATTCTTAAGTTCGGAACCTCCTATAATTCACCCCTCCACTTT. Amino acid sequence: CASSLVTGGGILKFGTSYNSPLHF.

This clonotype has a handful of counts. V is TRBV6-2 or TRBV6-3 and J is TRBJ1-1; no definite D call. Germline CDR1 reads MNHEY; CDR2 reads SVGEGT. The CDR3 contains 13 residues. Trimming shortened V by 4 bases and J by 0 bases, and 6 bases separated the two germline ends. The CDR3 DNA follows: TGTGCCAGCAGTTTTCTAATGAACACTGAAGCTTTCTTT. Its translation: CASSFLMNTEAFF.

The chain is built from TRBV29-1 and TRBJ2-1; 8 bases agree with TRBD1. The CDR3 is 14 amino acids. Germline V gives CDR1 SQVTM, CDR2 ANQGSEA. Trimming took 6 bases from V and 7 from J; bases not matched to a gene: 11. CDR3 DNA sequence: TGCAGCGTGAGAGACGACAGGGGAACGAATGAGCAGTTCTTC. Protein: CSVRDDRGTNEQFF.

The table lists this clonotype with a few counts. The genes are TRBV4-1 and TRBJ2-1; 7 bases line up with TRBD2. The CDR3 is 18 residues long. V lost 0 bases, J lost 3 bases, and 11 bases stayed unmatched. Looked up from germline, CDR1 is MGHRA and CDR2 is YSYEKL. The CDR3 region is CASSQDLGGGPGYNEQFF. As DNA, the CDR3 is TGCGCCAGCAGCCAAGATCTTGGGGGAGGGCCGGGCTACAATGAGCAGTTCTTC.

The rearrangement links TRBV20-1 to TRBJ2-2, with 10 bases aligning to TRBD1. The CDR3 sequence is 12 residues long. Germline values: CDR1 DFQATT, CDR2 SNEGSKA (reference sequence). CDR3 region: CSRDRGPGELFF. The CDR3 bases are TGCAGCCGGGACAGGGGACCCGGGGAGCTGTTTTTT.

The V and J genes are TRBV29-1 and TRBJ2-7, with a possible D match to TRBD2 (6 bases). CDR3 length equals 12 residues. V was cut by 7 bases and J by 1 base, with 11 bases left in between. Per the germline V gene, CDR1 is SQVTM and CDR2 is ANQGSEA. CDR3 nucleotides: TGCAGCGCTGGGGGACTTTCCTACGAGCAGTACTTC. This translates into CSAGGLSYEQYF.

CDR3 amino acids: CASSQEVDQQFF. CDR3 bases: TGTGCCAGCAGCCAAGAAGTAGATCAGCAGTTCTTC. The chain joins TRBV4-2 to TRBJ2-1, with D hard to call. There are 12 residues in the CDR3. The ends were cut back, 0 bases at V and 11 bases at J, with 8 bases in the middle. Germline assignment: CDR1 LGHNA and CDR2 YNFKEQ.

The chain links TRBV7-6 to TRBJ2-1, with D unresolved. Germline CDR1 and CDR2: SGHVS and FNYEAQ. CDR3 length: 14 amino acids. Trimming took off 0 bases at V and 3 bases at J, with 6 bases between the two ends. In DNA, the CDR3 is TGTGCCAGCAGCTTAGCGGTCTACTACAATGAGCAGTTCTTC. Translated, it gives CASSLAVYYNEQFF.

V gene TRBV4-3 combines with J gene TRBJ1-1; the D is unclear. This CDR3 comprises 17 residues. The V end lost 0 bases, the J end lost 0 bases, and 14 bases lay between the germline ends. CDR1 is LGHNA and CDR2 is YSLEER in the germline V gene. CDR3 amino acids: CASSQDWETMMNTEAFF. CDR3 in DNA: TGCGCCAGCAGCCAAGACTGGGAGACGATGATGAACACTGAAGCTTTCTTT.

J is TRBJ1-6 and V is TRBV5-1, with 9 positions matching TRBD1. Germline values: CDR1 SGHRS, CDR2 YFSETQ. The trim removed 4 bases at V and 7 bases at J, leaving 9 bases unmatched. This CDR3 has 16 amino acids. The CDR3 sequence is CASSLEETGGNSPLHF. The CDR3 nucleotides are TGCGCCAGCAGCCTCGAAGAGACAGGGGGGAATTCACCCCTCCACTTT.

The V and J genes are TRBV20-1 and TRBJ1-6, with TRBD1 matching over 8 bases. The length of the CDR3 is 16 residues. The germline V gene has CDR1 DFQATT and CDR2 SNEGSKA (reference sequence). The J segment lost 10 bases and the V segment lost 5 bases, leaving 16 bases of the junction unmatched. The DNA for the CDR3 is TGCAGTGCTTCGAACCAAATACAGGGGGGGTTCTCACCCCTCCACTTT. Translated, it gives CSASNQIQGGFSPLHF.

This chain connects TRBV9 to TRBJ2-5, with a tentative D call TRBD2 (7 bases). The DNA end lines up better with TRBJ2-4; the J call may be wrong. The CDR3 runs to 17 residues. From germline, CDR1 is SGDLS and CDR2 YYNGEE. CDR3 sequence reads: CASSSPEGGADSNIQYF. The CDR3 DNA reads as TGTGCCAGCAGCAGCCCCGAGGGGGGGGCGGATTCGAACATTCAGTACTTC.

The J gene is TRBJ2-1, the V gene TRBV12-3 or TRBV12-4; D uncertain. The CDR3 consists of 15 residues. Trimming removed 4 bases at V and 9 bases at J, with 19 bases between. In DNA form, the CDR3 reads TGTGCCAGCAGTTATTCGACCGTACCGCATTCTGAGCAGTTCTTC. This gives the protein CASSYSTVPHSEQFF.

The chain combines TRBV29-1 with TRBJ2-3, with TRBD2 identical over 7 bases. The CDR3 runs 14 residues. CDR1 is SQVTM, CDR2 ANQGSEA, per germline. V lost 6 bases to trimming and J lost 5 bases; unmatched junction nucleotides: 11. CDR3 in amino acids: CSVGGWPRKDTQYF. The CDR3 DNA follows: TGCAGCGTCGGGGGGTGGCCACGGAAAGATACGCAGTATTTT.

The CDR3 coding sequence is TGTGCCAGCATCCGGGGCTCCAACATAGATACGCAGTATTTT. The encoded protein is CASIRGSNIDTQYF. V is TRBV2 and J is TRBJ2-3; D is possibly TRBD1 or TRBD2 (5 bases each). The CDR3 runs 14 residues. Trimming pared 7 bases from V and 5 bases from J, leaving 16 bases between. Germline-derived CDR1 and CDR2 are SNHLY and FYNNEI.